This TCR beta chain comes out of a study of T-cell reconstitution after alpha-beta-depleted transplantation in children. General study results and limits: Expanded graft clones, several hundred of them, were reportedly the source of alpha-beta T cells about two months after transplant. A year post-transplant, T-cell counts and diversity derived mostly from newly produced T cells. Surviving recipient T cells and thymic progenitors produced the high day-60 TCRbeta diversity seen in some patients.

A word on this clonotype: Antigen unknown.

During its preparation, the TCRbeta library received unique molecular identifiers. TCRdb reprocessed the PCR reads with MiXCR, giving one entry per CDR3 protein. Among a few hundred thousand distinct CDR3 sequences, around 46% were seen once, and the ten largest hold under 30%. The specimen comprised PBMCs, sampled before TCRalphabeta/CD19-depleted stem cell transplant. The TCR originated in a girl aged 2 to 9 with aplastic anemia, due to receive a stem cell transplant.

The CDR3 nucleotides are TGTGCCAGCAGCCAAGATATGGCTAGCGGCAGTTACGAGCAGTACTTC. Its translation is CASSQDMASGSYEQYF. The V and J genes are TRBV3-1 and TRBJ2-7; 7 bases match TRBD2. Germline loops: CDR1 LGHDT, CDR2 YNNKEL (reference sequence). CDR3 length equals 16 residues. J gave up 4 bases and V 0 bases, and 9 bases lay outside the gene matches.